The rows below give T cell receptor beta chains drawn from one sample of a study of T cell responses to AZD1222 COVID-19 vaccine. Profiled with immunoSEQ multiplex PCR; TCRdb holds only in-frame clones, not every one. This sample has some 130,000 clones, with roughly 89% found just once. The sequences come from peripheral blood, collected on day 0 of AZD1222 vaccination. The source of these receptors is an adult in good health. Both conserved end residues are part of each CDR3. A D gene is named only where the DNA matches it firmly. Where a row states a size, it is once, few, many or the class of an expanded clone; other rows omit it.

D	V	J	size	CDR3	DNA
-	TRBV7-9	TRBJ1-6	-	CASSLASLNSPLHF	TGTGCCAGCAGCTTAGCATCCCTTAATTCACCCCTCCACTTT
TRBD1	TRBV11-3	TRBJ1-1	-	CASSPAQQGVNTEAFF	TGTGCCAGCAGCCCCGCACAGCAGGGGGTGAACACTGAAGCTTTCTTT
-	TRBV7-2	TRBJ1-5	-	CASSLEGPRGPQHF	TGTGCCAGCAGCTTAGAGGGACCTCGGGGGCCCCAGCATTTT
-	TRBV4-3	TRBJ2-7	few	CASSQEWDSSNSYEQYF	TGCGCCAGCAGCCAAGAGTGGGACTCGAGCAACTCCTACGAGCAGTACTTC
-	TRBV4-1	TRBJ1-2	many	CASSQVMGPKGYTF	TGCGCCAGCAGCCAAGTGATGGGCCCCAAAGGCTACACCTTC
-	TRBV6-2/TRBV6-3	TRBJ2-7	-	CASSPYTSWGREQYF	TGTGCCAGCAGTCCCTACACTAGCTGGGGGAGAGAGCAGTACTTC
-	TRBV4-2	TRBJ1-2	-	CASSHESGHGYTF	TGTGCCAGCAGCCATGAGTCGGGACATGGCTACACCTTC
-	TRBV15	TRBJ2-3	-	CATSGEQTTTDTQYF	TGTGCCACCAGCGGCGAGCAGACTACCACAGATACGCAGTATTTT
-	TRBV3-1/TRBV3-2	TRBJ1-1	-	CASSQVTLGTEAFF	TGTGCCAGCAGCCAAGTTACCCTAGGAACTGAAGCTTTCTTT
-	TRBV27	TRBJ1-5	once	CASSLSGRGDSNQPQHF	TGTGCCAGCAGTTTATCGGGGAGGGGGGACAGCAATCAGCCCCAGCATTTT
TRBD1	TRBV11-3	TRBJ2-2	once	CASSRDRGLTGELFF	TGTGCCAGCAGCCGGGACAGGGGCCTCACCGGGGAGCTGTTTTTT
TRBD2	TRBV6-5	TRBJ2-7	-	CASSPSGRASYEQYF	TGTGCCAGCAGCCCCAGCGGGAGGGCCTCCTACGAGCAGTACTTC
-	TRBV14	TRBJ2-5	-	CASSQGIGLRETQYF	TGTGCCAGCAGCCAAGGTATAGGGTTGCGGGAGACCCAGTACTTC
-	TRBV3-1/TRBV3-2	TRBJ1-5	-	CASSQYWGRNQPQHF	TGTGCCAGCAGCCAATATTGGGGGAGAAATCAGCCCCAGCATTTT
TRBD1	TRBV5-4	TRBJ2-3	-	CASSSQGMGTDTQYF	TGTGCCAGCAGCTCACAGGGGATGGGGACAGATACGCAGTATTTT
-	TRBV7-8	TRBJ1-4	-	CASSLGSRDEKLFF	TGTGCCAGCAGCTTAGGGAGCAGGGATGAAAAACTGTTTTTT
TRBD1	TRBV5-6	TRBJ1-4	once	CASSADRELEKLFF	TGTGCCAGCAGCGCCGACAGGGAGCTTGAAAAACTGTTTTTT
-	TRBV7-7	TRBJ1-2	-	CASSPRTANYGYTF	TGTGCCAGCAGCCCCCGGACAGCTAACTATGGCTACACCTTC
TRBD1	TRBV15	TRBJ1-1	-	CATSSPGQGAGTEAFF	TGTGCCACCAGCTCGCCGGGACAGGGGGCCGGCACTGAAGCTTTCTTT
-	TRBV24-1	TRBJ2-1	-	CATSDFNRGGNEQFF	TGTGCCACCAGTGATTTTAACAGGGGAGGTAATGAGCAGTTCTTC
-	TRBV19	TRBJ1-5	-	CASSIRAHSNQPQHF	TGTGCCAGTAGTATACGGGCCCATAGCAATCAGCCCCAGCATTTT
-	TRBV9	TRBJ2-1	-	CASSADIGIYNEQFF	TGTGCCAGCAGCGCAGACATAGGCATCTACAATGAGCAGTTCTTC
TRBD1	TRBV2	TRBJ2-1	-	CASSAPGQGPYNEQFF	TGTGCCAGCAGTGCCCCGGGACAGGGGCCCTACAATGAGCAGTTCTTC
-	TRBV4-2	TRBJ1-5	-	CASSQDSRGIFNQPQHF	TGTGCCAGCAGCCAAGATTCCAGAGGGATATTCAATCAGCCCCAGCATTTT
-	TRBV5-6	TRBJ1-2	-	CASSLPLEGGYTF	TGTGCCAGCAGCTTGCCCCTCGAGGGTGGCTACACCTTC
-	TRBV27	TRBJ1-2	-	CASSLYGLNNYGYTF	TGTGCCAGCAGTCTTTACGGGCTGAACAACTATGGCTACACCTTC
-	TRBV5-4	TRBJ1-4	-	CASSLDRTDEKLFF	TGTGCCAGCAGCTTGGACAGAACTGATGAAAAACTGTTTTTT
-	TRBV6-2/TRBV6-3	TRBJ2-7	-	CASSPGDSSSYEQYF	TGTGCCAGCAGCCCCGGGGACTCCAGCTCCTACGAGCAGTACTTC
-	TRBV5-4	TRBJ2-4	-	CASSLKRERENIQYF	TGTGCCAGCAGCTTGAAGAGAGAGAGGGAAAACATTCAGTACTTC
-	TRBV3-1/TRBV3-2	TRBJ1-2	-	CASSPGTNPGYGYTF	TGTGCCAGCAGCCCAGGGACGAACCCTGGCTATGGCTACACCTTC
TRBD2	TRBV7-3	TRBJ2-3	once	CASSSLGAGGLRDTQYF	TGTGCCAGCAGCTCCCTGGGAGCGGGAGGGTTGCGAGATACGCAGTATTTT
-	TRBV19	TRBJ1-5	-	CASSIREGYRRSDQPQHF	TGTGCCAGTAGTATCCGTGAGGGATACAGGAGGAGTGATCAGCCCCAGCATTTT
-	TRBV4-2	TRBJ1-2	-	CASSLKPDSGTKNPNYGYTF	TGTGCCAGCAGCCTCAAGCCCGATTCCGGGACAAAGAATCCTAACTATGGCTACACCTTC
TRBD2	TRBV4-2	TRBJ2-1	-	CASSQDAGGPPYNEQFF	TGTGCCAGCAGCCAAGATGCGGGAGGGCCCCCCTACAATGAGCAGTTCTTC
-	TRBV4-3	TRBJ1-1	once	CASSQALAWGDAFF	TGCGCCAGCAGCCAGGCCTTAGCGTGGGGGGACGCTTTCTTT
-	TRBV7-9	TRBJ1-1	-	CASSLARVGPEAFF	TGTGCCAGCAGCTTAGCCCGCGTAGGGCCCGAAGCTTTCTTT
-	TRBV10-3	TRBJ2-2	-	CAIAQGGGGELFF	TGTGCCATCGCCCAGGGAGGGGGCGGGGAGCTGTTTTTT
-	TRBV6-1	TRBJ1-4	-	CASSESMGGYEKLFF	TGTGCCAGCAGTGAATCAATGGGGGGTTATGAAAAACTGTTTTTT
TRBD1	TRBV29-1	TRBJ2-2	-	CSVLGDRGTGELFF	TGCAGCGTCCTGGGGGACAGGGGGACCGGGGAGCTGTTTTTT
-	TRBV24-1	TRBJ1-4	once	CATSDGKGTPDEKLFF	TGTGCCACCAGTGATGGAAAGGGTACCCCTGATGAAAAACTGTTTTTT
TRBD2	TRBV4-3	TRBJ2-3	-	CASSQGWASGSTRTDTQYF	TGCGCCAGCAGCCAAGGGTGGGCTAGCGGGAGCACGCGTACAGATACGCAGTATTTT
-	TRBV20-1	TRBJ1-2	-	CSASDQGNYGYTF	TGCAGTGCTAGTGACCAGGGAAACTATGGCTACACCTTC
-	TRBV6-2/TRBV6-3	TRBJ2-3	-	CASSYSRLPGGSTDTQYF	TGTGCCAGCAGTTACTCGAGGCTCCCCGGCGGTAGCACAGATACGCAGTATTTT
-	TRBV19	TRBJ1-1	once	CASTTTVTQRTMNTEAFF	TGTGCCAGTACCACTACTGTGACGCAGCGTACCATGAACACTGAAGCTTTCTTT
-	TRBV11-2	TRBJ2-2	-	CASSLGLRAGELFF	TGTGCCAGCAGCTTAGGATTAAGGGCCGGGGAGCTGTTTTTT
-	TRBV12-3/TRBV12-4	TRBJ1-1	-	CASSLGTNTEAFF	TGTGCCAGCAGTTTAGGGACTAACACTGAAGCTTTCTTT
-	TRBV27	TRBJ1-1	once	CASRYSLNTEAFF	TGTGCCAGCAGGTATTCCTTGAACACTGAAGCTTTCTTT
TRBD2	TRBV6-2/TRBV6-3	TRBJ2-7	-	CASSRVAGAPPYEQYF	TGTGCCAGCAGTCGTGTAGCGGGAGCCCCCCCCTACGAGCAGTACTTC
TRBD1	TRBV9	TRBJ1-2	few	CASSQGVANYGYTF	TGTGCCAGCAGTCAGGGGGTAGCTAACTATGGCTACACCTTC
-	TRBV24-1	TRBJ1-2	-	CATSDLGGDSHGYTF	TGTGCCACCAGTGACCTCGGCGGGGATTCGCACGGCTACACCTTC
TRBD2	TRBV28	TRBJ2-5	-	CASSRTSGEIQETQYF	TGTGCCAGCAGCCGGACTAGCGGGGAGATACAAGAGACCCAGTACTTC
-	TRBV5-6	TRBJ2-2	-	CASSSGGPTGELFF	TGTGCCAGCAGTTCAGGGGGGCCCACCGGGGAGCTGTTTTTT
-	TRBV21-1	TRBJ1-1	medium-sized	CASSTETEAFF	TGTGCCAGCAGCACAGAGACTGAAGCTTTCTTT
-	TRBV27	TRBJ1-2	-	CASSGEAGNYGYTF	TGTGCCAGCAGTGGCGAGGCAGGGAACTATGGCTACACCTTC
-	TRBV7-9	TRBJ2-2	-	CASSLAVTGELFF	TGTGCCAGCAGCTTAGCGGTCACCGGGGAGCTGTTTTTT